The clone carrying this T cell receptor (beta chain) has a handful of counts. TCRdb analysed the RACE reads with MiXCR anew, one entry per CDR3 protein. Among about 89,000 distinct CDR3 sequences listed, about an eighth were seen once. Time point given: patch test 3, about 24 weeks after DPC sensitization. The treatment is: therapeutic diphenylcyclopropenone sensitization with weekly scalp DPC. These data are taken from a study of human T cells and chemical hapten exposure. Germline loops: CDR1 SQVTM, CDR2 ANQGSEA. CDR3 length equals 12 residues. V gave up 6 bases and J gave up 5 bases, with 14 bases separating them.

Material: whole blood, obtained in connection with sensitization to the hapten diphenylcyclopropenone (DPC). The V and J genes are TRBV29-1 and TRBJ2-7, with D possibly being TRBD2 (5 bases). This sequence originates from a woman between 50 and 59 years old with alopecia areata. Some clones in this sample may be carry-over from other donors' samples. The CDR3 bases are TGCAGCGTGAAGGAGTTGGGAGACGAGCAGTACTTC. Protein product: CSVKELGDEQYF.